The clone carrying this TCR beta chain was counted only a few times. Trimming removed 5 bases from V and 5 bases from J; junction bases left unmatched: 7. This CDR3 region has 14 residues. The germline CDR1 and CDR2 sequences are MNHEY and SMNVEV (reference sequence). Regions amplified from RNA transcripts were the TCR beta CDR3 regions. Researchers ran a first-round RT-PCR on the TCR CDR3 using the HTBI primer set. TCRdb reanalysed the multiplex PCR reads using MiXCR and keeps one entry per CDR3 protein. The sample has 600,000 to 650,000 distinct CDR3 sequences, around 20% seen once. The data are from a study of T cells in Graves' hyperthyroidism and ophthalmopathy. Ophthalmopathy cases scored 3 or more on the Clinical Activity Score and 4 or more on NOSPECS grade, with duration below 3 months.

The chain has TRBV27 and TRBJ1-1; 8 nucleotides match TRBD1. Sequenced material: blood. The sequence was collected from a man aged 25 to 45 with Graves' ophthalmopathy. The CDR3 region has the DNA TGTGCCAGCAGTCCGGACAGGGTAGGTACTGAAGCTTTCTTT. This encodes CASSPDRVGTEAFF.